This TCR beta chain was recovered during a study of blood T cell repertoires in COVID-19. Study overall: Both acute and convalescent COVID-19 samples were obtained from the United States, Italy and Spain. Nucleic acid was either cDNA or gDNA, and it came from T cells, B-cell-depleted T cells, or PBMCs.

This clone was seen many times. The germline gene is not matched at one end of the junction; a read error may be the cause. The assay was immunoSEQ multiplex PCR, and TCRdb's table has in-frame clones only and misses some. The repertoire holds roughly 200,000 clones, with around 87% as singletons. This CDR3 contains 13 residues. From germline, CDR1 is SGHVS and CDR2 FNYEAQ. Sequenced material: PBMCs or T cells enriched from blood (not recorded which). The chain couples TRBV7-6 to TRBJ1-1; the D is unclear. The sequence was obtained from a man aged 30-40 years in a cohort exposed to, infected with or recovered from COVID-19 (not recorded which). The CDR3 protein is CASSLVPTPGASF. In DNA form, the CDR3 reads TGTGCCAGCAGCTTAGTACCGACGCCTGGAGCTTCCTTT.